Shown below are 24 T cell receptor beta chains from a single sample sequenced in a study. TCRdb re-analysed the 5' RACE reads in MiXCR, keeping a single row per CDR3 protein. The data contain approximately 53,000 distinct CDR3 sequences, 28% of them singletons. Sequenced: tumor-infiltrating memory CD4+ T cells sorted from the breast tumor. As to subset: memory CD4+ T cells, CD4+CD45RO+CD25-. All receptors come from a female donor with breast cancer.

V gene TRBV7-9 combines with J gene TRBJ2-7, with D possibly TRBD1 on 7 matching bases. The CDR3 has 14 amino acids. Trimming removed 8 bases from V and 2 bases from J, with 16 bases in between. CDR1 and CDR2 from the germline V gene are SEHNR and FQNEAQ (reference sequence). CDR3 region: CASSRQGGTYEQYF. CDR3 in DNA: TGTGCCAGCTCTAGACAGGGAGGCACCTACGAGCAGTACTTC.

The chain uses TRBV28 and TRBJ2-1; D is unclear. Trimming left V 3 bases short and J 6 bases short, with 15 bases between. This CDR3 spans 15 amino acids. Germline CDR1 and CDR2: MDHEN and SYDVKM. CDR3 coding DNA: TGTGCCAGCAGTTTCACACCGCGTCCGCTCAATGAGCAGTTCTTC. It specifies CASSFTPRPLNEQFF.

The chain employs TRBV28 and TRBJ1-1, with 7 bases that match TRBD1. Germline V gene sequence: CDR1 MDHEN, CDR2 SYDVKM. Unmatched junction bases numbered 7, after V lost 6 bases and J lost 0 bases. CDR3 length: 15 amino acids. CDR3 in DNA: TGTGCCAGCAGGGGGCTAGGGGGCATGAACACTGAAGCTTTCTTT. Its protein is CASRGLGGMNTEAFF.

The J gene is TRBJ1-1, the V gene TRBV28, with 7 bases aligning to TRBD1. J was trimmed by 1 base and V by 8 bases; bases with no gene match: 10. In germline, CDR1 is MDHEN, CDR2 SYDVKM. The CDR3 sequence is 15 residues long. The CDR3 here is CASGRGLIRNTEAFF. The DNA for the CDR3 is TGTGCCAGCGGTAGGGGGCTAATTAGGAACACTGAAGCTTTCTTT.

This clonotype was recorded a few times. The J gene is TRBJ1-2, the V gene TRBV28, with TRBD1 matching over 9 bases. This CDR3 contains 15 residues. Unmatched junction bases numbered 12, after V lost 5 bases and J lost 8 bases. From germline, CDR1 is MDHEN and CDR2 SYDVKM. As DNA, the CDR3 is TGTGCCAGCAGTCCAACTCAGGGACAGGGTGCGGGCTACACCTTC. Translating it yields CASSPTQGQGAGYTF.

CDR3 DNA: TGTGCCAGCAGCTTAGATTTCGGCAGGAGCTATGGCTACACCTTC. This codes for CASSLDFGRSYGYTF. This chain links TRBV11-2 with TRBJ1-2, with unresolved D. The germline V and J ends were trimmed by 0 bases and 4 bases, with 12 bases remaining between them. The germline V gene has CDR1 SGHAT and CDR2 FQNNGV. The CDR3 extends over 15 amino acids.

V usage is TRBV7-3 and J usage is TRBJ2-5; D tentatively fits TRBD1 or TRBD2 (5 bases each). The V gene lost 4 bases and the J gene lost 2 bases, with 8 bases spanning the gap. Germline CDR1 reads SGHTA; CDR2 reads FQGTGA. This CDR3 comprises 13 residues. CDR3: CASSYGAQETQYF. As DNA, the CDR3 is TGTGCCAGCAGCTACGGGGCTCAAGAGACCCAGTACTTC.

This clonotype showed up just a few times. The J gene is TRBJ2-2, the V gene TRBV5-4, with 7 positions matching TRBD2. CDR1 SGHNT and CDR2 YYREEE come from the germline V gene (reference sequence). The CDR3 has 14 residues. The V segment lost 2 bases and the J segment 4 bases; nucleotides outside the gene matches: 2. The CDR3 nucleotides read TGTGCCAGCAGCTTTGGGACTACCACCGGGGAGCTGTTTTTT. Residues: CASSFGTTTGELFF.

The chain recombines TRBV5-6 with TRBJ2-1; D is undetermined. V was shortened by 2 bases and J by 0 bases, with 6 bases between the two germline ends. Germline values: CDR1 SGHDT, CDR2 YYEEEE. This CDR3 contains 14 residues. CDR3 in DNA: TGTGCCAGCAGCTTCGGAAGCTCCTACAATGAGCAGTTCTTC. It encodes CASSFGSSYNEQFF.

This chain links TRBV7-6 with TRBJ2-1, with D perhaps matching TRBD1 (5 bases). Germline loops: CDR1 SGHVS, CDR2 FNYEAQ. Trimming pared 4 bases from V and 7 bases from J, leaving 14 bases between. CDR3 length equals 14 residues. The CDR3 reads CASSSPRVGNEQFF. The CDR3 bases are TGTGCCAGCAGCTCACCCAGGGTGGGGAATGAGCAGTTCTTC. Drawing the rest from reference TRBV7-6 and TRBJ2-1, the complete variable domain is GAGVSQSPRYKVTKRGQDVALRCDPISGHVSLYWYRQALGQGPEFLTYFNYEAQQDKSGLPNDRFSAERPEGSISTLTIQRTEQRDSAMYRCASSSPRVGNEQFFGPGTRLTVL.

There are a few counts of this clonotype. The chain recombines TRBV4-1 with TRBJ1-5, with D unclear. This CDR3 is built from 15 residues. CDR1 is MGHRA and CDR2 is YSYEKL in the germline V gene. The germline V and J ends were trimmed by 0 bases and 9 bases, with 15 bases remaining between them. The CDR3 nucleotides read TGCGCCAGCAGCCAAGATAGGGCAGACCATCGGCCCCAGCATTTT. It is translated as CASSQDRADHRPQHF.

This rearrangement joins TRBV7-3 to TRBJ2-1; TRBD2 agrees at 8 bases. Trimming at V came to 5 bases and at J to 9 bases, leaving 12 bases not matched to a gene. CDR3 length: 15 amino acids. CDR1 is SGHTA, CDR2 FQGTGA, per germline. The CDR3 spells CASSPGTGGPFEQFF. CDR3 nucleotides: TGTGCCAGCAGCCCGGGGACGGGAGGGCCCTTTGAGCAGTTCTTC. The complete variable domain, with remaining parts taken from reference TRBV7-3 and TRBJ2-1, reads GAGVSQTPSNKVTEKGKYVELRCDPISGHTALYWYRQSLGQGPEFLIYFQGTGAADDSGLPNDRFFAVRPEGSVSTLKIQRTERGDSAVYLCASSPGTGGPFEQFFGPGTRLTVL.

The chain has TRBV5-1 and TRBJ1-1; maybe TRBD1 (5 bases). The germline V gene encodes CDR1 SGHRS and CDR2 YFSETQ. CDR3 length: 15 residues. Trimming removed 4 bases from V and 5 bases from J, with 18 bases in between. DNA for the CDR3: TGCGCCAGCAGCCCTATGGGTTCGGGGGAAACTGAAGCTTTCTTT. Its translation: CASSPMGSGETEAFF.

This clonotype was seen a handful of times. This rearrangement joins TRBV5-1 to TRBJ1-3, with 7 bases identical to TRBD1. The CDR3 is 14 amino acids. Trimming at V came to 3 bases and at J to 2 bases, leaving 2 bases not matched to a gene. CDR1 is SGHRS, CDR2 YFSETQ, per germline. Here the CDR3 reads CASSSGTAGNTIYF. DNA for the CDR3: TGCGCCAGCAGCTCGGGGACAGCTGGAAACACCATATATTTT.

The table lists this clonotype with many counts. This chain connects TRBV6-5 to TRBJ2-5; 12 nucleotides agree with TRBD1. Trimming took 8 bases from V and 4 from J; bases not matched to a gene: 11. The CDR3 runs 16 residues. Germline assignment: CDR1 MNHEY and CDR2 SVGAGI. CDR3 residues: CASGPTGQGAGETQYF. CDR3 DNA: TGTGCCAGCGGCCCCACGGGACAGGGGGCAGGAGAGACCCAGTACTTC.

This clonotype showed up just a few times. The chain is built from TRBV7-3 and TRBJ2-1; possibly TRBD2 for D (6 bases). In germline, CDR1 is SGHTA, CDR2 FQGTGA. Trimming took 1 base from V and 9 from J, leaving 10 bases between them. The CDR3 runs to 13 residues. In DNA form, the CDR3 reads TGTGCCAGCAGCTTAAGGAGGGGCGGTGAGCAGTTCTTC. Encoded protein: CASSLRRGGEQFF.

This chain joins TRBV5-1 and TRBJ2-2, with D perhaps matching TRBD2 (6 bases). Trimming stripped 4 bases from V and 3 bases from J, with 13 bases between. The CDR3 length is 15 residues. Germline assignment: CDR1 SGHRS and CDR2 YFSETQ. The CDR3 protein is CASSPGRVDTGELFF. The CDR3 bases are TGCGCCAGCAGCCCCGGGAGAGTGGACACCGGGGAGCTGTTTTTT. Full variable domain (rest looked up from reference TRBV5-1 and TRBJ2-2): KAGVTQTPRYLIKTRGQQVTLSCSPISGHRSVSWYQQTPGQGLQFLFEYFSETQRNKGNFPGRFSGRQFSNSRSEMNVSTLELGDSALYLCASSPGRVDTGELFFGEGSRLTVL.

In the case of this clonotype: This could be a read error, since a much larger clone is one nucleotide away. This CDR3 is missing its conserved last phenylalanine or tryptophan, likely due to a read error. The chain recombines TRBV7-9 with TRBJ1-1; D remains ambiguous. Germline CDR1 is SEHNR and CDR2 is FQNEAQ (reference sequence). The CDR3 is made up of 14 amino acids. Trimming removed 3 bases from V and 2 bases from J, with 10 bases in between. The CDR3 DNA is TGTGCCAGCAGCTTTGACGGTTACAACACTGAAGCTTTCTCT. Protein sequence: CASSFDGYNTEAFS.

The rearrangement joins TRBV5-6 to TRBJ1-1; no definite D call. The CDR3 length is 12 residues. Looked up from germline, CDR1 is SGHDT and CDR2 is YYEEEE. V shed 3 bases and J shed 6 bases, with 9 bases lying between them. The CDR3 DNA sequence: TGTGCCAGCAGCTCGGTGGGGTCTGAAGCTTTCTTT. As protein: CASSSVGSEAFF.

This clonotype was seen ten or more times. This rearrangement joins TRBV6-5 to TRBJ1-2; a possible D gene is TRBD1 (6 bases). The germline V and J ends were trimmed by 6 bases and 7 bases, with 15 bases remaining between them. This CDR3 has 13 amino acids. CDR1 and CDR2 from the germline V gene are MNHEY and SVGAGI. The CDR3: CASSPPRGGGYTF. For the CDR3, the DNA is TGTGCCAGCAGCCCCCCCAGGGGCGGTGGCTACACCTTC.

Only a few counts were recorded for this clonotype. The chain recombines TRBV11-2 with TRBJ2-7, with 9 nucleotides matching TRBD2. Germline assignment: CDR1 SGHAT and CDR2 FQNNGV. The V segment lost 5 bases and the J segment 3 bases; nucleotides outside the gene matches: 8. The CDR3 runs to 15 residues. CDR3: CASSTRGGGIYEQYF. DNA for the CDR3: TGTGCCAGCAGCACGCGGGGGGGCGGAATCTACGAGCAGTACTTC. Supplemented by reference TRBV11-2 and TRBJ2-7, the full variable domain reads EAGVAQSPRYKIIEKRQSVAFWCNPISGHATLYWYQQILGQGPKLLIQFQNNGVVDDSQLPKDRFSAERLKGVDSTLKIQPAKLEDSAVYLCASSTRGGGIYEQYFGPGTRLTVT.

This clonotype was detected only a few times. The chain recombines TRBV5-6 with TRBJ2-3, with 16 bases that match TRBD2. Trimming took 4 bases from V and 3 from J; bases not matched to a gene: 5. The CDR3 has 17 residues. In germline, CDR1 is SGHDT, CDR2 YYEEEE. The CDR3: CASSTGLAGGITDTQYF. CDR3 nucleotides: TGTGCCAGCAGCACGGGACTAGCGGGGGGGATAACAGATACGCAGTATTTT.

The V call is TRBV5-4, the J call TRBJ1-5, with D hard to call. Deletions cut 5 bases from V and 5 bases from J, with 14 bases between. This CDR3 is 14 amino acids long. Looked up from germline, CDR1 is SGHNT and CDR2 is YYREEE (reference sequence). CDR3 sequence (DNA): TGTGCCAGCAGTTCTGGGCCAGACTATCAGCCCCAGCATTTT. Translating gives CASSSGPDYQPQHF.

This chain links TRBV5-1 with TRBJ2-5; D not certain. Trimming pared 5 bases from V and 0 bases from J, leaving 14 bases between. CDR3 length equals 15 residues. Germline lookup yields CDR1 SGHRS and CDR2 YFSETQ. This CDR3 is CASRPGYKNQETQYF. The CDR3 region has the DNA TGCGCCAGCAGACCGGGCTACAAGAACCAAGAGACCCAGTACTTC.